The 31 T cell receptor beta chains listed next were all sequenced from one sample in a study of cytomegalovirus exposure and HLA in healthy donors. The method was immunoSEQ multiplex PCR; TCRdb's version includes in-frame clones alone and lacks a portion of them. The table shows 60,000 or so clones, with more than 85% occurring only once. Sequences were obtained from PBMCs. The receptor set was obtained from a woman aged 25 to 39 in good health and CMV-seronegative.

V is TRBV5-1 and J is TRBJ1-2; 7 nucleotides align to TRBD1. V was pared by 4 bases and J by 4 bases, with 4 bases of the junction left unmatched. Germline V CDR1 and CDR2: SGHRS, YFSETQ. This CDR3 has 13 residues. CDR3 protein: CASSQGERYGYTF. Here the CDR3 DNA reads TGCGCCAGCAGCCAGGGGGAACGCTATGGCTACACCTTC. The variable domain in full, completed from reference TRBV5-1 and TRBJ1-2, reads KAGVTQTPRYLIKTRGQQVTLSCSPISGHRSVSWYQQTPGQGLQFLFEYFSETQRNKGNFPGRFSGRQFSNSRSEMNVSTLELGDSALYLCASSQGERYGYTFGSGTRLTVV.

The chain is built from TRBV6-1 and TRBJ2-7; 10 nucleotides align to TRBD1. The V and J ends lost 7 bases and 8 bases, in that order; junction bases with no gene match: 8. Per germline, CDR1 MNHNS and CDR2 SASEGT. The CDR3 is 13 residues long. The CDR3 nucleotides are TGTGCCAGCACGGACAGGGGGGTAGTTCAGCAGTACTTC. It is translated as CASTDRGVVQQYF.

The chain carries TRBV29-1 and TRBJ1-1, with D maybe TRBD1 (5 bases). The CDR3 length is 14 residues. V lost 4 bases and J lost 5, with 17 bases in between. Germline-derived CDR1 and CDR2 are SQVTM and ANQGSEA. The CDR3 is CSVASVGGRTEAFF. CDR3 sequence (DNA): TGCAGCGTTGCTTCGGTGGGGGGACGGACTGAAGCTTTCTTT.

The rearrangement links TRBV19 to TRBJ2-6; D not certain. The CDR3 runs 14 residues. Germline V CDR1 and CDR2: LNHDA, SQIVND (reference sequence). V was pared by 9 bases and J by 4 bases, with 13 bases between. Here the CDR3 reads CASRFTPGANVLTF. Written as DNA, the CDR3 is TGTGCCAGCAGATTCACGCCCGGGGCCAACGTCCTGACTTTC.

The chain recombines TRBV18 with TRBJ2-1; no clear D. Germline V gives CDR1 KGHSH, CDR2 LQKENI. Trimming cost V 3 bases and J 0 bases, with 15 bases left between them. This CDR3 is built from 17 residues. Here the CDR3 reads CASSPSGLLSSYNEQFF. CDR3 in DNA: TGTGCCAGCTCACCGTCAGGTCTCTTAAGCTCCTACAATGAGCAGTTCTTC. The full variable domain, with the rest looked up from reference TRBV18 and TRBJ2-1, is NAGVMQNPRHLVRRRGQEARLRCSPMKGHSHVYWYRQLPEEGLKFMVYLQKENIIDESGMPKERFSAEFPKEGPSILRIQQVVRGDSAAYFCASSPSGLLSSYNEQFFGPGTRLTVL.

This clone was seen a single time. V gene TRBV18 combines with J gene TRBJ1-2, with unresolved D. The V gene's germline CDR1 is KGHSH and CDR2 LQKENI. Trimming removed 0 bases from V and 8 bases from J, with 19 bases in between. The CDR3 covers 16 residues. The chain's CDR3 is CASSPPDLEGLGGYTF. The CDR3 nucleotides are TGTGCCAGCTCACCACCAGATTTAGAGGGATTGGGCGGCTACACCTTC.

This rearrangement joins TRBV4-2 to TRBJ2-3; 16 nucleotides line up with TRBD2. V lost 4 bases, J lost 7 bases, and 5 bases stayed unmatched. The CDR3 loop spans 16 amino acids. Germline loops: CDR1 LGHNA, CDR2 YNFKEQ. The DNA of the CDR3 is TGTGCCAGCAGCCCGGGACTAGCGGGAGGGACCAATACGCAGTATTTT. Amino acids: CASSPGLAGGTNTQYF.

The CDR3 reads CATSRGGQISNQPQHF. CDR3 in DNA: TGTGCCACCAGCAGAGGTGGACAGATAAGCAATCAGCCCCAGCATTTT. The chain combines TRBV15 with TRBJ1-5; D perhaps matches TRBD1 (6 bases). Germline-derived CDR1 and CDR2 are LNHNV and YYDKDF (reference sequence). The CDR3 consists of 16 residues. Trimming removed 1 base at V and 1 base at J, with 11 bases between.

The V and J genes are TRBV12-5 and TRBJ1-5; D perhaps matches TRBD1 (6 bases). The CDR3 consists of 15 residues. With 0 bases removed from V and 5 bases from J, the gap between germline ends came to 11 bases. The V gene's germline CDR1 is LGHNT and CDR2 FRNRAP. CDR3 sequence: CASGLVQSGDQPQHF. CDR3 in DNA: TGTGCTAGTGGTTTGGTACAGTCAGGGGATCAGCCCCAGCATTTT.

The genes are TRBV11-2 and TRBJ2-1, with 7 bases that match TRBD2. Losses at the gene ends were 4 bases for V and 7 bases for J; bases not matched to a gene: 13. This CDR3 region has 16 residues. The V gene's germline CDR1 is SGHAT and CDR2 FQNNGV. The CDR3 spells CASSSYTGGKGNEQFF. The CDR3 DNA is TGTGCCAGCAGCTCTTATACGGGAGGCAAGGGTAATGAGCAGTTCTTC.

The V gene is TRBV6-6, the J gene TRBJ2-3, with D uncertain. Germline V gene data show CDR1 as MNHNY and CDR2 as SVGAGI (reference sequence). Trimming left V 4 bases short and J 3 bases short, with 5 bases between. This CDR3 region has 12 residues. CDR3 protein: CASSLMTDTQYF. CDR3 bases: TGTGCCAGCAGTTTAATGACAGATACGCAGTATTTT.

This clone was detected a few times. This sequence joins TRBV2 and TRBJ2-3, with D possibly matching TRBD2 (6 bases). This CDR3 has 17 residues. CDR1 is SNHLY, CDR2 FYNNEI, per germline. Trimming removed 6 bases from V and 2 bases from J, with 21 bases in between. The CDR3 region has the DNA TGTGCCAGCAGCTCGACCCCCGGGACTGGGATCACAGATACGCAGTATTTT. This sequence encodes CASSSTPGTGITDTQYF.

The chain recombines TRBV5-4 with TRBJ2-2, with TRBD1 identical over 8 bases. This CDR3 has 16 residues. The germline V gene encodes CDR1 SGHNT and CDR2 YYREEE (reference sequence). V lost 2 bases and J lost 4; bases outside the gene matches: 7. The CDR3 DNA sequence: TGTGCCAGCAGCTTTAAACAACAGGGGGGCACCGGGGAGCTGTTTTTT. Its protein product is CASSFKQQGGTGELFF. Using reference TRBV5-4 and TRBJ2-2 for the parts outside the CDR3, the full variable domain is ETGVTQSPTHLIKTRGQQVTLRCSSQSGHNTVSWYQQALGQGPQFIFQYYREEENGRGNFPPRFSGLQFPNYSSELNVNALELDDSALYLCASSFKQQGGTGELFFGEGSRLTVL.

This clone showed up just a few times. At the DNA level, this CDR3 is encoded by other sequences in the same sample as well. The J gene is TRBJ2-1, the V gene TRBV27; TRBD2 agrees at 9 bases. The junction had 0 bases not matched to a gene; V was cut back by 3 bases and J by 0 bases. Germline loops: CDR1 MNHEY, CDR2 SMNVEV (reference sequence). The CDR3 sequence is 15 residues long. The chain's CDR3 is CASSFSGSSYNEQFF. DNA of the CDR3: TGTGCCAGCAGTTTTAGCGGGAGCTCCTACAATGAGCAGTTCTTC.

This clone was seen once. The DNA for the CDR3 is TGTGCCAGCAGCCTGGGGGGGTTTAACAATCAGCCCCAGCATTTT. Encoded protein: CASSLGGFNNQPQHF. The J gene is TRBJ1-5, the V gene TRBV2; D is possibly TRBD1 (5 bases). The CDR3 has 15 amino acids. The germline V gene has CDR1 SNHLY and CDR2 FYNNEI. V lost 6 bases, J lost 3 bases, and 15 bases lay in between.

The chain uses TRBV7-6 and TRBJ2-1, with a tentative D call TRBD1 (6 bases). CDR1 and CDR2 (germline): SGHVS, FNYEAQ. Between the trimmed V and J ends, which lost 2 bases and 4 bases, there was a span of 9 bases. The CDR3 consists of 14 residues. CDR3 DNA: TGTGCCAGCAGCTTAACTGGACAGTACAATGAGCAGTTCTTC. Protein product: CASSLTGQYNEQFF.

This clone was observed a single time. The chain is built from TRBV28 and TRBJ2-5; D might be TRBD2 (6 bases). Trimming took off 5 bases at V and 2 bases at J, with 15 bases between the two ends. From germline, CDR1 is MDHEN and CDR2 SYDVKM. CDR3 size: 15 residues. The CDR3 protein is CASSEALAKQETQYF. The CDR3 DNA is TGTGCCAGCAGTGAGGCCCTAGCGAAACAAGAGACCCAGTACTTC.

This sequence joins TRBV27 and TRBJ1-5; TRBD1 might be the D (5 bases). The CDR3 runs 13 residues. From germline, CDR1 is MNHEY and CDR2 SMNVEV (reference sequence). Trimming took off 3 bases at V and 4 bases at J, with 7 bases between the two ends. CDR3 bases: TGTGCCAGCAGTTTTGGGGGGAATCAGCCCCAGCATTTT. It yields the protein CASSFGGNQPQHF.

V and J are TRBV7-2 and TRBJ2-2; D gene unclear. The V end lost 0 bases, the J end lost 2 bases, and 4 bases lay between the germline ends. The CDR3 consists of 14 residues. Germline lookup yields CDR1 SGHTA and CDR2 FQGNSA. CDR3 residues: CASSLATNTGELFF. The DNA for the CDR3 is TGTGCCAGCAGCTTAGCCACAAACACCGGGGAGCTGTTTTTT.

The V call is TRBV19, the J call TRBJ1-4, with D possibly matching TRBD1 (5 bases). From germline, CDR1 is LNHDA and CDR2 SQIVND (reference sequence). V lost 11 bases and J lost 3, with 13 bases in between. This CDR3 is 13 amino acids long. The CDR3 DNA sequence: TGTGCCGGCATGGGGCCGGCTAATGAAAAACTGTTTTTT. Its translation is CAGMGPANEKLFF.

The CDR3, as DNA: TGTGCCAGTCGACCCCGATCAAGCGGCACAGATACGCAGTATTTT. Protein: CASRPRSSGTDTQYF. The chain links TRBV19 to TRBJ2-3, with no clear D. V lost 8 bases to trimming and J lost 1 base, with 16 bases between them. The CDR3 totals 15 residues. Germline V gives CDR1 LNHDA, CDR2 SQIVND (reference sequence). Combining the CDR3 with reference TRBV19 and TRBJ2-3 gives the whole variable domain DGGITQSPKYLFRKEGQNVTLSCEQNLNHDAMYWYRQDPGQGLRLIYYSQIVNDFQKGDIAEGYSVSREKKESFPLTVTSAQKNPTAFYLCASRPRSSGTDTQYFGPGTRLTVL.

This clone was picked up one time. CDR3 bases: TGTGCCAGCAGTCGAGACAGTAACTATGGCTACACCTTC. Its translation: CASSRDSNYGYTF. The chain recombines TRBV2 with TRBJ1-2, with D possibly matching TRBD1 (5 bases). The CDR3 is 13 amino acids. The V end lost 5 bases, the J end lost 1 base, and 8 bases lay between the germline ends. Germline values: CDR1 SNHLY, CDR2 FYNNEI.

The rearrangement uses TRBV28 and TRBJ2-1; D call uncertain. CDR1 and CDR2 (germline): MDHEN, SYDVKM. V gave up 5 bases and J gave up 0 bases, with 14 bases separating them. The CDR3 covers 16 residues. The CDR3: CASSQDPRSSYNEQFF. DNA for the CDR3: TGTGCCAGCAGTCAAGACCCCCGGAGCTCCTACAATGAGCAGTTCTTC.

This clone came up once. The chain links TRBV27 to TRBJ1-1; 8 bases are a match to TRBD1. V lost 0 bases, J lost 4 bases, and 4 bases stayed unmatched. Germline V gives CDR1 MNHEY, CDR2 SMNVEV (reference sequence). There are 15 residues in the CDR3. The CDR3, as DNA: TGTGCCAGCAGTTTATCCAGACAGGGGTCCACTGAAGCTTTCTTT. Protein: CASSLSRQGSTEAFF.

V is TRBV9 and J is TRBJ2-3, with a possible D match to TRBD2 (6 bases). The germline V gene encodes CDR1 SGDLS and CDR2 YYNGEE. V was trimmed by 3 bases and J by 10 bases, leaving 15 bases between them. This CDR3 comprises 13 residues. CDR3 region: CASSAKAGTAQYF. The CDR3 nucleotides read TGTGCCAGCAGCGCAAAAGCCGGGACTGCGCAGTATTTT.

This clone was recorded a few times. The chain couples TRBV13 to TRBJ2-1, with a possible D match to TRBD2 (6 bases). CDR3 length equals 14 residues. The V end was cut by 5 bases, the J end by 5 bases, with 13 bases between. The germline gives CDR1 PRHDT, CDR2 FYEKMQ (reference sequence). For the CDR3, the DNA is TGTGCCAGCAGCCTCGACTGGGGGGACAATGAGCAGTTCTTC. It translates to CASSLDWGDNEQFF.

This chain links TRBV7-3 with TRBJ2-2, with TRBD1 as a possible D gene (7 bases). The germline V gene encodes CDR1 SGHTA and CDR2 FQGTGA. V was shortened by 5 bases and J by 7 bases, with 20 bases between the two germline ends. There are 16 residues in the CDR3. The CDR3 loop is CASSPEGGGLIGELFF. For the CDR3, the DNA is TGTGCCAGCAGCCCCGAAGGAGGGGGCCTTATCGGGGAGCTGTTTTTT. Variable domain in full (rest from reference TRBV7-3 and TRBJ2-2): GAGVSQTPSNKVTEKGKYVELRCDPISGHTALYWYRQSLGQGPEFLIYFQGTGAADDSGLPNDRFFAVRPEGSVSTLKIQRTERGDSAVYLCASSPEGGGLIGELFFGEGSRLTVL.

The chain couples TRBV19 to TRBJ1-2; tentatively, D is TRBD1 (6 bases). The CDR3 length is 15 residues. Trimming left V 9 bases short and J 0 bases short, with 17 bases between. Germline CDR1 is LNHDA and CDR2 is SQIVND (reference sequence). In nucleotides, the CDR3 is TGTGCCAGCTTCACTGGGTGGGACACTAACTATGGCTACACCTTC. Amino acids: CASFTGWDTNYGYTF. Based on the CDR3 plus reference TRBV19 and TRBJ1-2, the full variable domain is DGGITQSPKYLFRKEGQNVTLSCEQNLNHDAMYWYRQDPGQGLRLIYYSQIVNDFQKGDIAEGYSVSREKKESFPLTVTSAQKNPTAFYLCASFTGWDTNYGYTFGSGTRLTVV.

The V and J genes are TRBV30 and TRBJ2-5, with D perhaps matching TRBD2 (6 bases). In germline, CDR1 is GTSNPN, CDR2 SVGIG (reference sequence). This CDR3 region has 13 residues. Trimming left V 2 bases short and J 2 bases short, with 9 bases between. The CDR3: CAWSLSGQETQYF. For the CDR3, the DNA is TGTGCCTGGAGTCTAAGCGGGCAAGAGACCCAGTACTTC.

The V gene is TRBV29-1, the J gene TRBJ1-2, with D tentatively TRBD1 (5 bases). The CDR3 covers 14 residues. Trimming left V 7 bases short and J 5 bases short, with 20 bases between. Germline lookup yields CDR1 SQVTM and CDR2 ANQGSEA. The CDR3 region has the DNA TGCAGCGCCATTGATCAGGCGGGGCGATATGGCTACACCTTC. The encoded protein is CSAIDQAGRYGYTF.

The gene calls are TRBV29-1 and TRBJ1-1; D possibly corresponds to TRBD1 (5 bases). The germline gives CDR1 SQVTM, CDR2 ANQGSEA. The CDR3 has 15 residues. Trimming shortened V by 4 bases and J by 5 bases, and 20 bases separated the two germline ends. CDR3 loop: CSVVEQELGLTEAFF. In nucleotides, the CDR3 is TGCAGCGTTGTGGAACAGGAACTGGGTCTGACTGAAGCTTTCTTT.